What follows is one TCR beta chain and its context. Data came from immunoSEQ multiplex PCR; TCRdb stores just in-frame clones and leaves some out. The table records 150,000 to 200,000 clones, 87% of them present only once. The data are from a study of blood T cell repertoires in COVID-19. The wider study: Researchers got acute and convalescent COVID-19 samples from the United States, Italy and Spain. T cells, B-cell-depleted T cells, or PBMCs supplied cDNA or gDNA.

Germline V gene sequence: CDR1 MGHRA, CDR2 YSYEKL. This CDR3 is 16 amino acids long. The V and J ends lost 0 bases and 4 bases respectively, with 12 bases between them. The rearrangement joins TRBV4-1 to TRBJ2-2; TRBD2 might be the D (6 bases). This receptor was identified in a woman aged 18-30 years who had recovered from COVID-19. Sequencing used peripheral blood. The CDR3 sequence is CASSQEIQRATGELFF. Written as DNA, the CDR3 is TGCGCCAGCAGCCAAGAAATTCAGCGGGCCACCGGGGAGCTGTTTTTT.